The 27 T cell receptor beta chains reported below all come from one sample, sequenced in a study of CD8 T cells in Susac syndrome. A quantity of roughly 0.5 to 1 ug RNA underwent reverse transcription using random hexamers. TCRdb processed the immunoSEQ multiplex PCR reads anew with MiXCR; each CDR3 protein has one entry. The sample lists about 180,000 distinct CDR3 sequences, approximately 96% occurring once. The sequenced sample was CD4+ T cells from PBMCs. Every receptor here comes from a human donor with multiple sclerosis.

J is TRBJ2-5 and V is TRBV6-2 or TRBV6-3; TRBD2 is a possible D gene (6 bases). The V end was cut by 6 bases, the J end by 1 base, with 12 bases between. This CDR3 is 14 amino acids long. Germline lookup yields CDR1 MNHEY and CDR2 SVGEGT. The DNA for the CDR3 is TGTGCCAGCAGGCGGGACGGAACCCAAGAGACCCAGTACTTC. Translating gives CASRRDGTQETQYF.

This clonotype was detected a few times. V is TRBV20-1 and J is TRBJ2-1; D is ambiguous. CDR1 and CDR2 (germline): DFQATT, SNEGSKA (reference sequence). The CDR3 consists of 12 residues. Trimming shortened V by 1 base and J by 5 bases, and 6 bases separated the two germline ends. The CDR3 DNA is TGCAGTGCTAGAGTCAGGAACAATGAGCAGTTCTTC. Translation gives CSARVRNNEQFF.

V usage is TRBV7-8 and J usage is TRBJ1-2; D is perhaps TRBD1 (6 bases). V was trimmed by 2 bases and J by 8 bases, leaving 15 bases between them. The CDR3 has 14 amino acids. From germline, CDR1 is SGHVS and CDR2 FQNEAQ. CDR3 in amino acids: CASSLSSLQGGYTF. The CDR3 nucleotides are TGTGCCAGCAGCTTAAGTTCGTTACAGGGAGGCTACACCTTC. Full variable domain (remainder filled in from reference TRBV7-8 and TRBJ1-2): GAGVSQSPRYKVAKRGQDVALRCDPISGHVSLFWYQQALGQGPEFLTYFQNEAQLDKSGLPSDRFFAERPEGSVSTLKIQRTQQEDSAVYLCASSLSSLQGGYTFGSGTRLTVV.

CDR3 sequence reads: CASSERRQGDEQFF. The CDR3 bases are TGTGCCAGCAGTGAACGGAGACAGGGAGATGAGCAGTTCTTC. The J gene is TRBJ2-1, the V gene TRBV2, with 7 nucleotides matching TRBD1. From germline, CDR1 is SNHLY and CDR2 FYNNEI. The V segment lost 2 bases and the J segment 8 bases; nucleotides outside the gene matches: 6. This CDR3 spans 14 amino acids.

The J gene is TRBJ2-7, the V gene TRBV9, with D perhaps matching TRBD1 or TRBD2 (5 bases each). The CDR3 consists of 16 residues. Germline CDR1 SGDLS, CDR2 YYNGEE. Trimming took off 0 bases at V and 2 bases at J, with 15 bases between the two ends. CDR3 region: CASSVEGFGAPYEQYF. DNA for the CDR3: TGTGCCAGCAGCGTAGAGGGGTTCGGGGCCCCCTACGAGCAGTACTTC.

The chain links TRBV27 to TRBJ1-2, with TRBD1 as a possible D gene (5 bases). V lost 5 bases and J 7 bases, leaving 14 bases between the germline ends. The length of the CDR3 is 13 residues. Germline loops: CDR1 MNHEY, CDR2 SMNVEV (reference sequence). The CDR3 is CASSPPGGPGYTF. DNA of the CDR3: TGTGCCAGCAGTCCACCCGGGGGTCCTGGCTACACCTTC.

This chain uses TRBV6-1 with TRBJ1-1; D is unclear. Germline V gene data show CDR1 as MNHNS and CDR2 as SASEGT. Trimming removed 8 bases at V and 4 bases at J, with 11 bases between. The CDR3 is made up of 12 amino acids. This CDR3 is CASFGPVTEAFF. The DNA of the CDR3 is TGTGCCAGCTTTGGACCTGTCACTGAAGCTTTCTTT.

CDR3 DNA sequence: TGCAGCGTCGCCCTCGGGAACTATGGCTACACCTTC. Protein sequence: CSVALGNYGYTF. This chain joins TRBV29-1 and TRBJ1-2; D unresolved. V was pared by 6 bases and J by 2 bases, with 10 bases between. The CDR3 is 12 amino acids. CDR1 SQVTM and CDR2 ANQGSEA come from the germline V gene.

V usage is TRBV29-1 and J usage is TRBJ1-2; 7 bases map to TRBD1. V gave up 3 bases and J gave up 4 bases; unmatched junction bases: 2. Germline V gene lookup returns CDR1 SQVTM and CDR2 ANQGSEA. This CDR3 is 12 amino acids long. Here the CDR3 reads CSVETGSYGYTF. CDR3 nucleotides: TGCAGCGTTGAGACAGGGAGCTATGGCTACACCTTC.

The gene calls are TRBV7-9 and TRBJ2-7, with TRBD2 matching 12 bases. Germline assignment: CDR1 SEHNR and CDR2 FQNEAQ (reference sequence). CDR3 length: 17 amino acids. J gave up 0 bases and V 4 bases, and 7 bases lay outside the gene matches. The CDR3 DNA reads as TGTGCCAGCAGCTCCTGGACTAGCGGGGCTAGCTCCTACGAGCAGTACTTC. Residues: CASSSWTSGASSYEQYF.

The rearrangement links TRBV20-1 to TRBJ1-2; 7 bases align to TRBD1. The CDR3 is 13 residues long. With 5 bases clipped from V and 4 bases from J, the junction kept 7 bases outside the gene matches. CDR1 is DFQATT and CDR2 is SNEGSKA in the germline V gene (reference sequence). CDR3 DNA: TGCAGTGCTGGAACGGGACAGAGCTATGGCTACACCTTC. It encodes CSAGTGQSYGYTF.

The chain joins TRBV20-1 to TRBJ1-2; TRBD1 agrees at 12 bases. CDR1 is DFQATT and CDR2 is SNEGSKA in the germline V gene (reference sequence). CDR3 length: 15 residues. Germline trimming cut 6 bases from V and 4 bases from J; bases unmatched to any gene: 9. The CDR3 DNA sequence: TGCAGTGCACCGGGACAGGGGGCCAATATCTATGGCTACACCTTC. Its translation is CSAPGQGANIYGYTF.

CDR3 region: CASSLASHEQFF. The CDR3 DNA sequence: TGTGCCAGCAGCTTAGCGAGTCATGAGCAGTTCTTC. V gene TRBV7-8 combines with J gene TRBJ2-1; D unclear. The CDR3 loop spans 12 amino acids. Between the trimmed V and J ends, which lost 0 bases and 8 bases, there was a span of 5 bases. CDR1 and CDR2 (germline): SGHVS, FQNEAQ.

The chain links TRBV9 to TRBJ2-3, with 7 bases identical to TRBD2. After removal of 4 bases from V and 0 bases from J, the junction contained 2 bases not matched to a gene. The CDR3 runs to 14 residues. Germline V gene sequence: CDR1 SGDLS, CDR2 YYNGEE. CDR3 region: CASSRSGSTDTQYF. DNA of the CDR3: TGTGCCAGCAGCCGTAGCGGGAGCACAGATACGCAGTATTTT.

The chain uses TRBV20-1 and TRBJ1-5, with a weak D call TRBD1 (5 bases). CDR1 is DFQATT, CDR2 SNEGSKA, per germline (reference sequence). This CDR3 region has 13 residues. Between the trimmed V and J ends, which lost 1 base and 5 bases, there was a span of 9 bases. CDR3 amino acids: CSARAGYDQPQHF. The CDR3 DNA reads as TGCAGTGCTAGAGCAGGGTACGATCAGCCCCAGCATTTT.

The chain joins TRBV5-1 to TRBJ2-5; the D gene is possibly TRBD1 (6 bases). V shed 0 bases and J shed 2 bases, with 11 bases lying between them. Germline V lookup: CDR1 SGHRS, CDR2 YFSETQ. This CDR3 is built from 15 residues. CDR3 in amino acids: CASSLARGPQETQYF. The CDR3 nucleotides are TGCGCCAGCAGCTTGGCCAGGGGTCCTCAAGAGACCCAGTACTTC.

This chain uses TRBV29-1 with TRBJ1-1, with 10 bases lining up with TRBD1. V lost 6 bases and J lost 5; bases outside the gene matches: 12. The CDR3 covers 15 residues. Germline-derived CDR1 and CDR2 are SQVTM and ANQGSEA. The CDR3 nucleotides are TGCAGCGTCTATACTAGGGGACAGGGGAGAACTGAAGCTTTCTTT. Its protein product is CSVYTRGQGRTEAFF.

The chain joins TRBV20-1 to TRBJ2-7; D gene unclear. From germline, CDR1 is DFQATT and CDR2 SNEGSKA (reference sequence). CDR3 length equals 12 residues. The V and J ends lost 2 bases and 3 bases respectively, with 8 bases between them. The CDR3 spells CSARRTLYEQYF. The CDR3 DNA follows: TGCAGTGCTAGAAGAACCCTCTACGAGCAGTACTTC.

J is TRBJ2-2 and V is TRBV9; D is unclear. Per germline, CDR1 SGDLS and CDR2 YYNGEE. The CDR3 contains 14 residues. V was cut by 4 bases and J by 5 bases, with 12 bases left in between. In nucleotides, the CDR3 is TGTGCCAGCAGCTTCGACTCGGGTACCGGGGAGCTGTTTTTT. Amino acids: CASSFDSGTGELFF.

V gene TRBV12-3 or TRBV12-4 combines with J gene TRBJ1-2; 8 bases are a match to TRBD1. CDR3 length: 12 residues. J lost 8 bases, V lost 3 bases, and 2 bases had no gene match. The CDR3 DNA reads TGTGCCAGCAGTTTCCCAGGGGGCGGCTACACCTTC. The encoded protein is CASSFPGGGYTF.

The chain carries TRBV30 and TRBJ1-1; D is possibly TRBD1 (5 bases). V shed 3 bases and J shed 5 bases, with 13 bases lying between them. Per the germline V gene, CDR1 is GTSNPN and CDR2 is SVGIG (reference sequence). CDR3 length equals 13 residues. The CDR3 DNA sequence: TGTGCCTGGAGCCCCAGGGCAGGGACTGAAGCTTTCTTT. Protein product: CAWSPRAGTEAFF.

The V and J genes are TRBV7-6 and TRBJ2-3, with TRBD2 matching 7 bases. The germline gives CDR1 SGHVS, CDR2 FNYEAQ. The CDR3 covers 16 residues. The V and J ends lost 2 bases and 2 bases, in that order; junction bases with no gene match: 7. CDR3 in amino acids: CASSLIGEGNTDTQYF. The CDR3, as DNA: TGTGCCAGCAGCTTAATCGGGGAGGGAAACACAGATACGCAGTATTTT.

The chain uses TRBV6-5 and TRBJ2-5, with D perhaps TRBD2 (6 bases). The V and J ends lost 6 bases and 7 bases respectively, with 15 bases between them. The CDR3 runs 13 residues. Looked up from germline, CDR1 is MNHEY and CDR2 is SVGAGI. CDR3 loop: CASRGGVDLTQYF. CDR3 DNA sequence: TGTGCCAGCAGAGGAGGGGTAGACCTGACCCAGTACTTC.

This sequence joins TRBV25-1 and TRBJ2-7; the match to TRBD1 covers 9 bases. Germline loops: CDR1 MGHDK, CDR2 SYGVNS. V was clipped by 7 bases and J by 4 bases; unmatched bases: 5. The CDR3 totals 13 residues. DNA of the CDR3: TGTGCCAGCACTCGGGACAGGGTGTACGAGCAGTACTTC. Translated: CASTRDRVYEQYF.

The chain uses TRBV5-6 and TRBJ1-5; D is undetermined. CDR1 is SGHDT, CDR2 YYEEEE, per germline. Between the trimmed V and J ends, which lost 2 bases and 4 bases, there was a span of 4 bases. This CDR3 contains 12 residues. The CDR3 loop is CASSFGNQPQHF. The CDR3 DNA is TGTGCCAGCAGCTTCGGAAATCAGCCCCAGCATTTT.

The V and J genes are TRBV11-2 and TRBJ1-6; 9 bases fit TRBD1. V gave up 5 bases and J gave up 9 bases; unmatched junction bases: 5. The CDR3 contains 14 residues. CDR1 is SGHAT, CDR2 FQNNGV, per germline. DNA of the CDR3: TGTGCCAGCAGCCGCACAGGGGGCACTTCACCCCTCCACTTT. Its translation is CASSRTGGTSPLHF. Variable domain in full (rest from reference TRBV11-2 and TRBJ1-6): EAGVAQSPRYKIIEKRQSVAFWCNPISGHATLYWYQQILGQGPKLLIQFQNNGVVDDSQLPKDRFSAERLKGVDSTLKIQPAKLEDSAVYLCASSRTGGTSPLHFGNGTRLTVT.

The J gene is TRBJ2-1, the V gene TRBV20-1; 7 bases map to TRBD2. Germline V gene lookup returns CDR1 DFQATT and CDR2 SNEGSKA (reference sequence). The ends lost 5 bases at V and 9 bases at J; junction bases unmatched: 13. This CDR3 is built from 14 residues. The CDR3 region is CSAPRTSSASEQFF. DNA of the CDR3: TGCAGTGCTCCACGGACTAGTTCAGCTAGTGAGCAGTTCTTC.